These T cell receptor beta chains were read from a single sample in a study of T-cell reconstitution after alpha-beta-depleted transplantation in children. MiXCR was run by TCRdb on the PCR reads, yielding one entry per CDR3 protein. The sample lists some 530,000 distinct CDR3 sequences, approximately 12% seen once, with about 5% in the top ten. The sequencing used PBMCs from the stem cell graft donor, collected from the stem cell graft. Receptors originate from a human donor who donated a stem cell graft to a child with combined immunodeficiency. Each CDR3 is given with its conserved first and last residue. D genes are given only for firm matches. A clone size is listed for some rows: how often the clone was seen (once, few, many), or a class if it is expanded.

d_call | clone_size | j_call | v_call | cdr3_aa | cdr3_nt
. | many | TRBJ2-7 | TRBV4-3 | CASSLVGESSYEQYF | TGCGCCAGCAGCCTCGTTGGAGAGAGCTCCTACGAGCAGTACTTC
TRBD1 | . | TRBJ1-1 | TRBV20-1 | CSAPRDRGPGNTEAFF | TGCAGTGCTCCCAGGGACAGGGGGCCCGGGAACACTGAAGCTTTCTTT
. | . | TRBJ2-7 | TRBV21-1 | CASRTGEFTYEQYF | TGTGCCAGCCGCACCGGGGAGTTTACCTACGAGCAGTACTTC
TRBD2 | . | TRBJ2-3 | TRBV4-3 | CASSQGGSGDTQYF | TGCGCCAGCAGCCAAGGCGGGAGTGGGGATACGCAGTATTTT
. | few | TRBJ2-1 | TRBV11-1 | CASSSSGTPPFNEQFF | TGTGCCAGCAGCTCATCCGGGACTCCGCCCTTCAATGAGCAGTTCTTC
. | few | TRBJ2-2 | TRBV2 | CASNDRLPTGELFF | TGTGCCAGCAACGACCGACTACCAACCGGGGAGCTGTTTTTT
TRBD2 | . | TRBJ2-2 | TRBV4-1 | CASSRERGEGGELFF | TGCGCCAGCAGCCGCGAGCGGGGGGAGGGCGGGGAGCTGTTTTTT
. | . | TRBJ1-6 | TRBV24-1 | CATSEGRDNSPLHF | TGTGCCACCAGTGAGGGCCGGGACAATTCACCCCTCCACTTT
. | few | TRBJ1-2 | TRBV29-1 | CSVVTGRYGYTF | TGCAGCGTTGTCACAGGGCGGTATGGCTACACCTTC
TRBD1 | . | TRBJ1-5 | TRBV6-5 | CASSSMGQGAYGNQPQHF | TGTGCCAGCAGTTCCATGGGACAGGGTGCCTACGGCAATCAGCCCCAGCATTTT
. | few | TRBJ2-7 | TRBV12-3/TRBV12-4 | CASSLYRASYEQYF | TGTGCCAGCAGTTTATACAGGGCGTCCTACGAGCAGTACTTC
TRBD1 | many | TRBJ1-3 | TRBV9 | CASSATGDWNTIYF | TGTGCCAGCAGCGCGACAGGGGATTGGAACACCATATATTTT
. | few | TRBJ2-1 | TRBV24-1 | CATSDRMTNEQFF | TGTGCCACCAGTGATCGAATGACCAATGAGCAGTTCTTC
. | . | TRBJ2-3 | TRBV2 | CASIPGFTDTQYF | TGTGCCAGCATCCCTGGGTTCACAGATACGCAGTATTTT
TRBD1 | . | TRBJ2-6 | TRBV18 | CASSPRGQGPSGANVLTF | TGTGCCAGCTCACCACGGGGACAGGGACCTTCGGGGGCCAACGTCCTGACTTTC
. | many | TRBJ2-7 | TRBV7-8 | CASSLGRSDYEQYF | TGTGCCAGCAGCTTGGGCAGGTCTGACTACGAGCAGTACTTC
. | . | TRBJ2-7 | TRBV9 | CASSVGHYSYEQYF | TGTGCCAGCAGCGTAGGTCATTACTCCTACGAGCAGTACTTC